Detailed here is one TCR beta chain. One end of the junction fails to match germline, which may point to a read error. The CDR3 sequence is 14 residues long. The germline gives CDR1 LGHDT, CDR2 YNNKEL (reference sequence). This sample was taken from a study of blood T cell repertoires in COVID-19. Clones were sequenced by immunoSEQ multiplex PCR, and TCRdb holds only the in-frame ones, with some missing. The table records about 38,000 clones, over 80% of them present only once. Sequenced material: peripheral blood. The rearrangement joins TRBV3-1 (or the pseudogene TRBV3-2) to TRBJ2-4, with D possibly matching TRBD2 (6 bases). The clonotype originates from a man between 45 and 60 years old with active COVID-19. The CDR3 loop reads CVSSQDRTGLIQYF. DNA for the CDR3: TGTGTCAGCAGCCAAGATAGGACGGGACTCATTCAGTACTTC.